The rows below give T cell receptor beta chains drawn from one sample of a study of Ad26.COV2.S vaccination and SARS-CoV-2 variants. Assay used: immunoSEQ multiplex PCR; TCRdb lists only in-frame clones, some missing. The sample lists about 480,000 clones, 87% occurring once. This specimen consisted of peripheral blood, obtained in a trial of Ad26.COV2.S vaccine versus placebo. All receptors derive from a person between 18 and 65 years old who received the Ad26.COV2.S COVID-19 vaccine or a placebo. Each CDR3 is given with its conserved first and last residue. Fields, in order: D gene, clone size, J gene, V gene, CDR3 protein, CDR3 DNA. D genes are given only for firm matches. Some rows mark clone size as missing; the rest say once, few, many or name a class of expanded clone.

d_call: TRBD2; clone_size: .; j_call: TRBJ2-7; v_call: TRBV6-5; cdr3_aa: CASRGTSGSYEQYF; cdr3_nt: TGTGCCAGCAGGGGGACTAGCGGTTCCTACGAGCAGTACTTC
d_call: .; clone_size: .; j_call: TRBJ1-1; v_call: TRBV27; cdr3_aa: CASSLAASPSAAFF; cdr3_nt: TGTGCCAGCAGTTTAGCGGCCTCCCCCTCGGCAGCTTTCTTT
d_call: .; clone_size: .; j_call: TRBJ1-3; v_call: TRBV4-3; cdr3_aa: CASSQGTNSGNTIYF; cdr3_nt: TGCGCCAGCAGCCAAGGGACAAACTCTGGAAACACCATATATTTT
d_call: .; clone_size: once; j_call: TRBJ2-2; v_call: TRBV9; cdr3_aa: CASSVDTYTGELFF; cdr3_nt: TGTGCCAGCAGCGTAGACACGTACACCGGGGAGCTGTTTTTT
d_call: TRBD1; clone_size: .; j_call: TRBJ2-3; v_call: TRBV7-9; cdr3_aa: CASSKPTGGAGDTQYF; cdr3_nt: TGTGCCAGCAGCAAGCCGACAGGGGGCGCAGGAGATACGCAGTATTTT
d_call: .; clone_size: .; j_call: TRBJ2-7; v_call: TRBV11-2; cdr3_aa: CASSLEYDHYEQYF; cdr3_nt: TGTGCCAGCAGCTTAGAGTACGACCATTACGAGCAGTACTTC
d_call: .; clone_size: .; j_call: TRBJ2-2; v_call: TRBV5-4; cdr3_aa: CASSLASGELFF; cdr3_nt: TGTGCCAGCAGCTTAGCCAGCGGGGAGCTGTTTTTT
d_call: .; clone_size: .; j_call: TRBJ2-1; v_call: TRBV6-5; cdr3_aa: CASSSPGRNYNEQFF; cdr3_nt: TGTGCCAGCAGTTCCCCCGGACGGAACTACAATGAGCAGTTCTTC
d_call: TRBD1; clone_size: .; j_call: TRBJ2-3; v_call: TRBV24-1; cdr3_aa: CATSDSSGTGTDTQYF; cdr3_nt: TGTGCCACCAGTGATTCTTCCGGGACAGGCACAGATACGCAGTATTTT
d_call: TRBD1; clone_size: .; j_call: TRBJ2-7; v_call: TRBV5-8; cdr3_aa: CASTPGGQALYEQYF; cdr3_nt: TGTGCCAGCACCCCTGGTGGACAGGCCCTCTACGAGCAGTACTTC
d_call: TRBD1; clone_size: once; j_call: TRBJ1-1; v_call: TRBV5-1; cdr3_aa: CASSLALDRDAFF; cdr3_nt: TGCGCCAGCAGCTTGGCTCTGGACAGGGACGCTTTCTTT
d_call: .; clone_size: .; j_call: TRBJ2-7; v_call: TRBV5-1; cdr3_aa: CASSLGLAHGTLSYEQYF; cdr3_nt: TGCGCCAGCAGCTTGGGGCTAGCGCACGGAACCCTCTCCTACGAGCAGTACTTC
d_call: TRBD2; clone_size: .; j_call: TRBJ2-7; v_call: TRBV6-4; cdr3_aa: CASPNPYTSGRGDEQYF; cdr3_nt: TGTGCCAGCCCGAACCCCTATACTAGCGGGAGGGGAGACGAGCAGTACTTC